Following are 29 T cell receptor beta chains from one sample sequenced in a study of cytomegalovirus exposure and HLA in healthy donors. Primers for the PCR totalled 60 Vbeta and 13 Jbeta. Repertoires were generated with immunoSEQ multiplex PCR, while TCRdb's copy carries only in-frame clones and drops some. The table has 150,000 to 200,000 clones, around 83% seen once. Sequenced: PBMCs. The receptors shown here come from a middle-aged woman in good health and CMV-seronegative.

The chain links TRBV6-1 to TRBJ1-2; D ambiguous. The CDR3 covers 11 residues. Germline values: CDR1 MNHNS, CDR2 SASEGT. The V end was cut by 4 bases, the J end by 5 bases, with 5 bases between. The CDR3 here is CASSVQYGYTF. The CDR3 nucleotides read TGTGCCAGCAGTGTCCAATATGGCTACACCTTC.

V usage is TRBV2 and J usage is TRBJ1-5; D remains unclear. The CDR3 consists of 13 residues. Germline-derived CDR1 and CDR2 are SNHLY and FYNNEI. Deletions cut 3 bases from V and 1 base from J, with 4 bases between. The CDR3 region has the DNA TGTGCCAGCAGTGACGAGAGCAATCAGCCCCAGCATTTT. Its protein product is CASSDESNQPQHF.

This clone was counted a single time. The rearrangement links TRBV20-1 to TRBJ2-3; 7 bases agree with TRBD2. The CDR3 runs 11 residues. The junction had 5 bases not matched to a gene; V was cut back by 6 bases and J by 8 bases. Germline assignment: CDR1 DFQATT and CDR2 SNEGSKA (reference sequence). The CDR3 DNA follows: TGCAGTGCGACGACTAGCCGTACGCAGTATTTT. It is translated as CSATTSRTQYF.

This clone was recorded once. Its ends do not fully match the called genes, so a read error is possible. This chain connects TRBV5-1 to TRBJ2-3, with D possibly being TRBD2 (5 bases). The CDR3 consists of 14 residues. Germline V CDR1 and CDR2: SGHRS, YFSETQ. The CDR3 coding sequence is TGCGCCAGCCGCTTAGGAGAGAGAGGGGATACGCAGTATTTT. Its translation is CASRLGERGDTQYF.

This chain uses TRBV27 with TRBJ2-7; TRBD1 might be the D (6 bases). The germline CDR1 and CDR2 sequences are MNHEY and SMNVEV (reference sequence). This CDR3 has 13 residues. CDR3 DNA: TGTCCTGTCTCCGGGACAACTTCCTACGAGCAGTACGTC. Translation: CPVSGTTSYEQYV.

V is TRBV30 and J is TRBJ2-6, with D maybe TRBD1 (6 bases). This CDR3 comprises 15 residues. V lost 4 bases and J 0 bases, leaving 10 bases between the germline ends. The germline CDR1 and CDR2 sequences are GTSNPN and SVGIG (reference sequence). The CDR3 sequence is CAWTTGSSGANVLTF. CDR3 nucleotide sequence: TGTGCCTGGACCACAGGGAGCTCTGGGGCCAACGTCCTGACTTTC.

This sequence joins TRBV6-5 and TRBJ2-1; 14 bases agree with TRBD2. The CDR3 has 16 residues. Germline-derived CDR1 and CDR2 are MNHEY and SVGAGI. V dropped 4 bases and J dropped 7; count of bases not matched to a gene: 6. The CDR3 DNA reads TGTGCCAGCAGTTGGACTAGCGGGAGGATGAGGAATGAGCAGTTCTTC. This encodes CASSWTSGRMRNEQFF.

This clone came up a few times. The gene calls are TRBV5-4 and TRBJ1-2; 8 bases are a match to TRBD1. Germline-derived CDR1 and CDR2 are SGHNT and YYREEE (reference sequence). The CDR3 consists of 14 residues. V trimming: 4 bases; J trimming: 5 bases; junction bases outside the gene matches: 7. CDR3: CASSRTTGVYGYTF. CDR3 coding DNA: TGTGCCAGCAGCCGAACGACAGGGGTATATGGCTACACCTTC. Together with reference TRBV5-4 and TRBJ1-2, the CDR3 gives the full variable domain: ETGVTQSPTHLIKTRGQQVTLRCSSQSGHNTVSWYQQALGQGPQFIFQYYREEENGRGNFPPRFSGLQFPNYSSELNVNALELDDSALYLCASSRTTGVYGYTFGSGTRLTVV.

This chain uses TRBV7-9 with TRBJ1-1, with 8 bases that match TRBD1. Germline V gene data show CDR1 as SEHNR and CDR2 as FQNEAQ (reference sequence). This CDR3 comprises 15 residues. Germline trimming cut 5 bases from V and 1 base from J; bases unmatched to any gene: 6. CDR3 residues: CASSPSRGQNTEAFF. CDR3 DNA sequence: TGTGCCAGCAGCCCATCCAGGGGGCAGAACACTGAAGCTTTCTTT.

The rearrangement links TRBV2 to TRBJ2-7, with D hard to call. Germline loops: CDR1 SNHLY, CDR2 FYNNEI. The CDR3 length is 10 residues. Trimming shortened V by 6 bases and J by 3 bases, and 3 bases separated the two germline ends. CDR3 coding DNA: TGTGCCAGCAGCCTCTACGAGCAGTACTTC. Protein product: CASSLYEQYF.

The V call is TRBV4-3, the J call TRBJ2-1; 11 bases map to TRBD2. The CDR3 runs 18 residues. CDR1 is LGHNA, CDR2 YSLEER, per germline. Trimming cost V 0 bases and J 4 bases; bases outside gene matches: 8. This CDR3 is CASSQDSQLAGVYNEQFF. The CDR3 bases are TGCGCCAGCAGCCAAGATTCCCAACTAGCGGGGGTATACAATGAGCAGTTCTTC.

The CDR3 DNA follows: TGTGCCAGCAGTGGGAACGGGGGCACAGATACGCAGTATTTT. Its translation is CASSGNGGTDTQYF. The rearrangement links TRBV2 to TRBJ2-3; D perhaps matches TRBD2 (5 bases). Germline loops: CDR1 SNHLY, CDR2 FYNNEI. The CDR3 is 14 amino acids. The V gene lost 4 bases and the J gene lost 1 base, with 9 bases spanning the gap.

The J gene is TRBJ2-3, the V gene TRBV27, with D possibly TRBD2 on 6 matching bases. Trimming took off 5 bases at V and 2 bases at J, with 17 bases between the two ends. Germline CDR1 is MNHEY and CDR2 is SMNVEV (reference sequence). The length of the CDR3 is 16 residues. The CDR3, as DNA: TGTGCCAGCAGTCACGACTGGGGGACTTACACAGATACGCAGTATTTT. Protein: CASSHDWGTYTDTQYF.

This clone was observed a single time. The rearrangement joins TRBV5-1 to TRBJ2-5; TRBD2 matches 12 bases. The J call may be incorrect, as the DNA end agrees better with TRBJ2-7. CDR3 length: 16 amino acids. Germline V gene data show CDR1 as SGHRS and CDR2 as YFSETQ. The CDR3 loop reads CASSLGTSGYSYEQYF. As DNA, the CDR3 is TGCGCCAGCAGCCTAGGGACTAGCGGGTATTCCTACGAGCAGTACTTC.

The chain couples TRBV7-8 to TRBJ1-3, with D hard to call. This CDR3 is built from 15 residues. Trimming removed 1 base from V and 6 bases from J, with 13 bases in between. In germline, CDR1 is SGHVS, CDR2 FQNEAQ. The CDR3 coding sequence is TGTGCCAGCAGCTTAGACGGGGTTGTTGAAAACACCATATATTTT. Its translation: CASSLDGVVENTIYF.

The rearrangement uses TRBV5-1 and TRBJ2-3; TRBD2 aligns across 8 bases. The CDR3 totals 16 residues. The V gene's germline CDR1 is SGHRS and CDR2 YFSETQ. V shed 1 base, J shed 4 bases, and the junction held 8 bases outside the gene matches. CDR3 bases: TGCGCCAGCAGCTTGACAGCGGGAGTAACGGCAGATACGCAGTATTTT. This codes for CASSLTAGVTADTQYF.

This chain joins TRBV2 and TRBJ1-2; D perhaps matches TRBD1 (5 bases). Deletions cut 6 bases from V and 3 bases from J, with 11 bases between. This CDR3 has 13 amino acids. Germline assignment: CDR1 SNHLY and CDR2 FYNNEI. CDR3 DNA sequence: TGTGCCAGCAGCAGACAGCTGGACTATGGCTACACCTTC. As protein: CASSRQLDYGYTF.

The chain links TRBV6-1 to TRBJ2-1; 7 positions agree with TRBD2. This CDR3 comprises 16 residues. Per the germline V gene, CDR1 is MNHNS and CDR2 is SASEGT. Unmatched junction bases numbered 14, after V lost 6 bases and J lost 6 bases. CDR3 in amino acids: CASSEYSGRAGNEQFF. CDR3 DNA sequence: TGTGCCAGCAGCGAATATTCGGGGAGGGCCGGCAATGAGCAGTTCTTC.

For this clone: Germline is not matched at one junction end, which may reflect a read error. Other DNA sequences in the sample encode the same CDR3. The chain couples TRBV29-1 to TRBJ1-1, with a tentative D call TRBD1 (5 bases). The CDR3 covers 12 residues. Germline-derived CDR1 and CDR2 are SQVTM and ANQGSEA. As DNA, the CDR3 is TGCAGCGCCCGCCCGGGAGGGACTGAAGCCTTCTTT. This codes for CSARPGGTEAFF.

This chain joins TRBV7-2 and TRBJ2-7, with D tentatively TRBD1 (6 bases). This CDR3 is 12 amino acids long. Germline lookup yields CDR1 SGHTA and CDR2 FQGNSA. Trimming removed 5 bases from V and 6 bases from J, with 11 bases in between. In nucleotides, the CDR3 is TGTGCCAGCAGCCTACAGGGCTCCGAGCAGTACGTC. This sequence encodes CASSLQGSEQYV.

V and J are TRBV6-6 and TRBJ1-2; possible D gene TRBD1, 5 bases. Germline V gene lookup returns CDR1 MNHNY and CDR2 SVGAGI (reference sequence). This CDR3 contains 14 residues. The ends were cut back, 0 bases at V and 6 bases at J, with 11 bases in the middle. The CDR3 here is CASSYSFGGDGYTF. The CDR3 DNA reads TGTGCCAGCAGTTACTCGTTCGGGGGTGATGGCTACACCTTC.

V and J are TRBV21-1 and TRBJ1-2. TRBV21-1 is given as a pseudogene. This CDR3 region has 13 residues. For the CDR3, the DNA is TGTGCCAGCATCCTGGAGGGTTCCTATGGCTACACCTTC. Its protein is CASILEGSYGYTF.

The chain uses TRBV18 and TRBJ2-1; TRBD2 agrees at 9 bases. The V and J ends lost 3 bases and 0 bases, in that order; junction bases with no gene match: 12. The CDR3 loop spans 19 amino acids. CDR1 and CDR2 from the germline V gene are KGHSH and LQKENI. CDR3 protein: CASSPYPRLAEFSYNEQFF. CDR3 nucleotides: TGTGCCAGCTCACCTTACCCACGACTAGCGGAATTCTCCTACAATGAGCAGTTCTTC.

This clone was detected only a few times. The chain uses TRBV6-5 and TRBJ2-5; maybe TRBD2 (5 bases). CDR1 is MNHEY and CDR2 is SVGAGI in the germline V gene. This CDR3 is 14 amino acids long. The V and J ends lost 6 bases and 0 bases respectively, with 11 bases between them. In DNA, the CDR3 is TGTGCCAGCAGCCCCGACTACAACCAAGAGACCCAGTACTTC. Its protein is CASSPDYNQETQYF.

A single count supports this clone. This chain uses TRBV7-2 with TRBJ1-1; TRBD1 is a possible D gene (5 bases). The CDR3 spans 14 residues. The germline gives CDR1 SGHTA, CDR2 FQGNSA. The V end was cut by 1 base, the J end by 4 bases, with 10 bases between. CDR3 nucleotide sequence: TGTGCCAGCAGCTTAGTCGCCAGGGCCACTGAAGCTTTCTTT. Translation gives CASSLVARATEAFF.

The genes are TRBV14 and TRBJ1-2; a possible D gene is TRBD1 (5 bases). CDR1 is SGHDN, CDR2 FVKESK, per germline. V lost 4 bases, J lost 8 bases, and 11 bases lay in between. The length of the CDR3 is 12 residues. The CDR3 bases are TGTGCCAGCAGCCTAGGGGAAGGCGGCTACACCTTC. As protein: CASSLGEGGYTF.

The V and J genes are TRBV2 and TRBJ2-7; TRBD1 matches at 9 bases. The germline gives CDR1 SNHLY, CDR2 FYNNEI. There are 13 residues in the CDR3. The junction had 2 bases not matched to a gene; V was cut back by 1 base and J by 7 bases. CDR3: CASSEGDRVEQYF. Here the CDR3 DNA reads TGTGCCAGCAGTGAAGGGGACAGGGTGGAGCAGTACTTC.

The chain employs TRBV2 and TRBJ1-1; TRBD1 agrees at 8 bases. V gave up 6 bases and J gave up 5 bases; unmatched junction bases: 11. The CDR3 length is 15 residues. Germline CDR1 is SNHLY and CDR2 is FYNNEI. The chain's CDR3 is CASSSQQGAGTEAFF. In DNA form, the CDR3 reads TGTGCCAGCAGCTCCCAGCAGGGGGCTGGGACTGAAGCTTTCTTT.

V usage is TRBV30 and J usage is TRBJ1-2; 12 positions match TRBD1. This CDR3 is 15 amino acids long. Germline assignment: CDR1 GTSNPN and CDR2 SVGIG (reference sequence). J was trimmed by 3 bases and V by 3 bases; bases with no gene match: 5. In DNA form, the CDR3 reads TGTGCCTGGAGCGCCGGGACAGGGGGCTACTATGGCTACACCTTC. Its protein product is CAWSAGTGGYYGYTF.